This TCR beta chain was obtained from a study of cytomegalovirus exposure and HLA in healthy donors. Researchers ran the PCR with 60 Vbeta and 13 Jbeta primers. The protocol was immunoSEQ multiplex PCR, while the TCRdb copy is restricted to in-frame clones and leaves out a portion. The data hold 200,000 or so clones, with approximately 70% observed a single time. The CDR3 is 13 amino acids. V shed 1 base and J shed 4 bases, with 8 bases lying between them. The germline gives CDR1 SGDLS, CDR2 YYNGEE. On this clone: Its antigen is unidentified.

Findings and caveats of the study: Earlier analysis yielded a pattern in which most TCR beta V segments were productive about 87% or about 30% of the time.

Sequenced: PBMCs. The TCR was taken from a man aged 35 to 55 in good health and CMV-seropositive. The rearrangement links TRBV9 to TRBJ1-1, with D uncertain. The CDR3 DNA reads as TGTGCCAGCAGCGTAAGCTCAGGCACTGAAGCTTTCTTT. Its protein product is CASSVSSGTEAFF.